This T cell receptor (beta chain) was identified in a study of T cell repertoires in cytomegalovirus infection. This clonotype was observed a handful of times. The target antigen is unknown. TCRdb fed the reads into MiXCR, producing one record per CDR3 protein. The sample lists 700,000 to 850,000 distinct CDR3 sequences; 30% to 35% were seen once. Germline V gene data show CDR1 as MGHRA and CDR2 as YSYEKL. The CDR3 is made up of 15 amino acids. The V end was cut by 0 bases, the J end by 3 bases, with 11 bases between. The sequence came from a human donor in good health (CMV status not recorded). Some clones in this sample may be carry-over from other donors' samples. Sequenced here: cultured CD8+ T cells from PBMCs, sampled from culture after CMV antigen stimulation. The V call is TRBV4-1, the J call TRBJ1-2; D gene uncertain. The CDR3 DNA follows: TGCGCCAGCAGCCAAGATCAACCGGGGTACTATGGCTACACCTTC. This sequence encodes CASSQDQPGYYGYTF.